The 20 T cell receptor beta chains below all came from one sample that was sequenced in a study of cytomegalovirus exposure and HLA in healthy donors. Both 60 Vbeta primers and 13 Jbeta primers went into the PCR. Generated by immunoSEQ multiplex PCR, the TCRdb table keeps only in-frame clones and is missing some. The sample lists over 90,000 clones; under 85% were seen once. The sequencing sample was made of PBMCs. These receptors were taken from a man aged 50 to 59 in good health and CMV-seropositive.

Only a few counts were recorded for this clone. CDR3 residues: CASRTSGRDTQYF. DNA of the CDR3: TGCGCCAGCAGGACTAGCGGGAGAGATACGCAGTATTTT. The chain is built from TRBV10-2 and TRBJ2-3, with TRBD2 matching 12 bases. V gave up 6 bases and J gave up 5 bases; unmatched junction bases: 0. The CDR3 contains 13 residues. Germline V gene sequence: CDR1 WSHSY, CDR2 SAAADI.

This chain joins TRBV11-2 and TRBJ2-1; no reliable D call. The length of the CDR3 is 13 residues. CDR1 SGHAT and CDR2 FQNNGV come from the germline V gene. Trimming took 7 bases from V and 4 from J, leaving 11 bases between them. The CDR3 spells CASTLGGYNEQFF. CDR3 nucleotide sequence: TGTGCCAGCACCCTAGGTGGTTACAATGAGCAGTTCTTC.

The V call is TRBV29-1, the J call TRBJ2-1; D is possibly TRBD1 (5 bases). Germline assignment: CDR1 SQVTM and CDR2 ANQGSEA. The CDR3 spans 12 residues. The CDR3 sequence: CSRLGDGDEQFF. The CDR3 DNA reads as TGCAGTAGGTTAGGGGATGGCGATGAGCAGTTCTTC.

This rearrangement joins TRBV5-1 to TRBJ2-3; 9 nucleotides match TRBD2. The germline V gene has CDR1 SGHRS and CDR2 YFSETQ. V lost 4 bases to trimming and J lost 5 bases; unmatched junction nucleotides: 8. This CDR3 contains 15 residues. The CDR3 here is CASSLLAGTVDTQYF. Written as DNA, the CDR3 is TGCGCCAGCAGCCTGCTAGCGGGAACGGTAGATACGCAGTATTTT.

Notes on this clone: Within the sample, other DNA sequences also encode this same CDR3. The rearrangement links TRBV28 to TRBJ2-2; D may be TRBD2 (5 bases). Germline CDR1 is MDHEN and CDR2 is SYDVKM. V was cut by 2 bases and J by 4 bases, with 5 bases left in between. CDR3 length: 13 residues. CDR3 amino acids: CASSLRGTGELFF. The CDR3 DNA reads as TGTGCCAGCAGTTTACGGGGCACCGGGGAGCTGTTTTTT.

The chain combines TRBV6-1 with TRBJ1-2; D not resolved. Germline values: CDR1 MNHNS, CDR2 SASEGT. V lost 6 bases to trimming and J lost 5 bases, with 7 bases between them. This CDR3 contains 11 residues. The CDR3 region is CASSRGYGYTF. The CDR3 DNA reads as TGTGCCAGCAGCCGAGGATATGGCTACACCTTC.

The V and J genes are TRBV27 and TRBJ2-1, with 9 positions matching TRBD2. Germline values: CDR1 MNHEY, CDR2 SMNVEV (reference sequence). The J segment lost 0 bases and the V segment lost 6 bases, leaving 6 bases of the junction unmatched. This CDR3 region has 16 residues. As DNA, the CDR3 is TGTGCCAGCAGCCCCCTAGCGGGGTCCTCCTACAATGAGCAGTTCTTC. Translated: CASSPLAGSSYNEQFF.

This chain links TRBV5-4 with TRBJ2-1; D not certain. V was trimmed by 4 bases and J by 6 bases, leaving 14 bases between them. In germline, CDR1 is SGHNT, CDR2 YYREEE (reference sequence). This CDR3 comprises 14 residues. In nucleotides, the CDR3 is TGTGCCAGCAGCCCGCCAATCGGCGGCAATGAGCAGTTCTTC. Translated, it gives CASSPPIGGNEQFF.

This chain uses TRBV27 with TRBJ2-1; no clear D gene. The CDR3 runs to 14 residues. The germline V gene has CDR1 MNHEY and CDR2 SMNVEV (reference sequence). V was trimmed by 3 bases and J by 1 base, leaving 7 bases between them. The CDR3 sequence is CASSFINSYNEQFF. In nucleotides, the CDR3 is TGTGCCAGCAGTTTTATAAATTCCTACAATGAGCAGTTCTTC.

In DNA form, the CDR3 reads TGTGCCAGCAGCCAACCGGGACAGGGGGCCTACGAGCAGTACTTC. Protein product: CASSQPGQGAYEQYF. V is TRBV4-2 and J is TRBJ2-7, with 11 bases matching TRBD1. From germline, CDR1 is LGHNA and CDR2 YNFKEQ. J lost 2 bases, V lost 2 bases, and 2 bases had no gene match. The CDR3 covers 15 residues.

V and J are TRBV4-3 and TRBJ1-4; a weak D match, TRBD1 (6 bases). The CDR3 totals 14 residues. CDR1 and CDR2 (germline): LGHNA, YSLEER. With 2 bases removed from V and 14 bases from J, the gap between germline ends came to 18 bases. The CDR3 protein is CASSQKTGLGGLFF. In DNA form, the CDR3 reads TGCGCCAGCAGCCAAAAGACAGGTCTGGGGGGGCTGTTTTTT.

The rearrangement links TRBV7-9 to TRBJ2-3; the match to TRBD1 covers 9 bases. This CDR3 has 14 residues. The germline gives CDR1 SEHNR, CDR2 FQNEAQ (reference sequence). V was clipped by 5 bases and J by 4 bases; unmatched bases: 4. Here the CDR3 reads CASSRDRDSDTQYF. For the CDR3, the DNA is TGTGCCAGCAGCCGGGACAGGGACTCAGATACGCAGTATTTT.

The chain links TRBV9 to TRBJ1-4; D possibly corresponds to TRBD1 (6 bases). The CDR3 is 15 residues long. Trimming left V 4 bases short and J 5 bases short, with 15 bases between. Germline V lookup: CDR1 SGDLS, CDR2 YYNGEE. CDR3 sequence reads: CASSRGGLGNEKLFF. The CDR3 coding sequence is TGTGCCAGCAGCAGGGGGGGATTAGGGAATGAAAAACTGTTTTTT.

The chain couples TRBV7-2 to TRBJ2-7, with D perhaps matching TRBD1 (8 bases). The CDR3 is made up of 13 amino acids. In germline, CDR1 is SGHTA, CDR2 FQGNSA. V shed 4 bases and J shed 6 bases, with 13 bases lying between them. The CDR3 nucleotides read TGTGCCAGCAGCTACAGGGGGGGCGGCGAGCAGTACTTC. Translation: CASSYRGGGEQYF. The full variable domain, its missing parts supplied by reference TRBV7-2 and TRBJ2-7, is GAGVSQSPSNKVTEKGKDVELRCDPISGHTALYWYRQSLGQGLEFLIYFQGNSAPDKSGLPSDRFSAERTGGSVSTLTIQRTQQEDSAVYLCASSYRGGGEQYFGPGTRLTVT.

This clone was counted once. The chain links TRBV11-2 to TRBJ2-7, with D possibly matching TRBD2 (5 bases). V was trimmed by 1 base and J by 0 bases, leaving 7 bases between them. The length of the CDR3 is 14 residues. CDR1 SGHAT and CDR2 FQNNGV come from the germline V gene. The CDR3 region is CASSLVGSSYEQYF. In nucleotides, the CDR3 is TGTGCCAGCAGCTTAGTTGGGAGCTCCTACGAGCAGTACTTC.

This CDR3 is CASSRSTDPTTQYF. The CDR3 bases are TGTGCCAGCAGCCGCTCTACAGATCCGACGACCCAGTACTTC. This chain links TRBV7-6 with TRBJ2-5; D is unresolved. CDR1 is SGHVS, CDR2 FNYEAQ, per germline. This CDR3 has 14 amino acids. Trimming took off 5 bases at V and 7 bases at J, with 17 bases between the two ends.

The V call is TRBV5-1, the J call TRBJ1-2; 7 bases fit TRBD1. V shed 0 bases and J 3 bases; nucleotides not matched to a gene: 11. The CDR3 runs to 17 residues. CDR1 is SGHRS and CDR2 is YFSETQ in the germline V gene. The CDR3 DNA reads as TGCGCCAGCAGCTTGGCCCTAACCCCAGACAGGGACTATGGCTACACCTTC. This encodes CASSLALTPDRDYGYTF.

This chain connects TRBV6-1 to TRBJ2-5, with D perhaps matching TRBD1 (6 bases). Germline values: CDR1 MNHNS, CDR2 SASEGT. Trimming took 6 bases from V and 5 from J, leaving 19 bases between them. This CDR3 spans 15 amino acids. The CDR3 sequence is CASRGFRGPMETQYF. The CDR3 coding sequence is TGTGCCAGCAGGGGCTTCAGGGGCCCGATGGAGACCCAGTACTTC.

In this sample, this clone turned up a few times. The genes are TRBV2 and TRBJ2-2; 7 bases agree with TRBD2. After removal of 4 bases from V and 6 bases from J, the junction contained 2 bases not matched to a gene. Per the germline V gene, CDR1 is SNHLY and CDR2 is FYNNEI. This CDR3 comprises 13 residues. In DNA, the CDR3 is TGTGCCAGCAGTGGGGAGGGTTCCGGGGAGCTGTTTTTT. It is translated as CASSGEGSGELFF.

The gene calls are TRBV18 and TRBJ2-3, with D tentatively TRBD2 (6 bases). Germline V CDR1 and CDR2: KGHSH, LQKENI. CDR3 length: 16 amino acids. Trimming shortened V by 3 bases and J by 0 bases, and 13 bases separated the two germline ends. CDR3 DNA: TGTGCCAGCTCACCGGACGGGGGATCTAGCACAGATACGCAGTATTTT. Protein sequence: CASSPDGGSSTDTQYF.